This passage covers 18 T cell receptor beta chains from one sample sequenced in a study of T cells in Graves' hyperthyroidism and ophthalmopathy. From RNA transcripts, TCR beta CDR3 regions were amplified. TCR CDR3 underwent first-round RT-PCR with the HTBI primer set. TCRdb recomputed calls from the multiplex PCR reads with MiXCR, one row per CDR3 protein. The sample records 350,000 or so distinct CDR3 sequences, roughly a fifth being singletons. Sequenced material: blood. Every receptor here comes from a woman in her fifties or sixties with Graves' hyperthyroidism.

The chain links TRBV7-3 to TRBJ2-3; D perhaps matches TRBD2 (6 bases). The CDR3 runs to 15 residues. CDR1 and CDR2 (germline): SGHTA, FQGTGA. With 5 bases removed from V and 2 bases from J, the gap between germline ends came to 14 bases. CDR3 amino acids: CASSRGGRNTDTQYF. CDR3 sequence (DNA): TGTGCCAGCAGCCGGGGAGGACGGAACACAGATACGCAGTATTTT.

This clonotype has a count of ten or more. The chain joins TRBV28 to TRBJ2-5; TRBD1 is a possible D gene (7 bases). The CDR3 contains 17 residues. Germline V gene data show CDR1 as MDHEN and CDR2 as SYDVKM. V dropped 5 bases and J dropped 3 bases, with 22 bases sitting between them. The DNA of the CDR3 is TGTGCCAGCAGTCAAAGGTTTGGAGGGCAGGGGGAAGAGACCCAGTACTTC. As protein: CASSQRFGGQGEETQYF.

The chain is built from TRBV28 and TRBJ1-2, with a possible D match to TRBD1 (5 bases). In germline, CDR1 is MDHEN, CDR2 SYDVKM. The CDR3 is 11 amino acids. The germline V and J ends were trimmed by 6 bases and 8 bases, with 10 bases remaining between them. CDR3 nucleotide sequence: TGTGCCAGCAGCCGGGGGGAGGGCTACACCTTC. Translation gives CASSRGEGYTF.

This chain uses TRBV25-1 with TRBJ2-7, with 8 bases identical to TRBD1. V lost 1 base and J lost 3; bases outside the gene matches: 11. From germline, CDR1 is MGHDK and CDR2 SYGVNS. This CDR3 is built from 17 residues. Here the CDR3 reads CASSESRQGTSRYEQYF. Written as DNA, the CDR3 is TGTGCCAGCAGTGAATCCAGACAGGGGACATCCCGCTACGAGCAGTACTTC.

The chain recombines TRBV3-1 with TRBJ2-1, with 14 bases that match TRBD2. The CDR3 length is 16 residues. V lost 2 bases, J lost 7 bases, and 4 bases stayed unmatched. The germline CDR1 and CDR2 sequences are LGHDT and YNNKEL (reference sequence). CDR3 nucleotides: TGTGCCAGCAGCCAACCCGGGACTAGCGGGAGAAATGAGCAGTTCTTC. This encodes CASSQPGTSGRNEQFF.

This clonotype has ten or more counts. V gene TRBV28 combines with J gene TRBJ1-2; D uncertain. CDR3 length equals 13 residues. Germline CDR1 is MDHEN and CDR2 is SYDVKM. Trimming took off 5 bases at V and 7 bases at J, with 14 bases between the two ends. The CDR3, as DNA: TGTGCCAGCAGTCCCCCGGGGTTAGGTGGCTACACCTTC. Residues: CASSPPGLGGYTF.

There are many counts of this clonotype. The chain employs TRBV20-1 and TRBJ2-1; D remains unclear. Trimming took 6 bases from V and 4 from J, leaving 7 bases between them. The CDR3 extends over 11 amino acids. The germline gives CDR1 DFQATT, CDR2 SNEGSKA (reference sequence). The CDR3 spells CSALGYNEQFF. As DNA, the CDR3 is TGCAGTGCCCTCGGATACAATGAGCAGTTCTTC.

The V call is TRBV7-9, the J call TRBJ1-4; the D gene is possibly TRBD1 (5 bases). The CDR3 is made up of 14 amino acids. V was cut by 5 bases and J by 8 bases, with 15 bases left in between. Germline loops: CDR1 SEHNR, CDR2 FQNEAQ (reference sequence). DNA of the CDR3: TGTGCCAGCAGCCACAACAGGTTCGGGGAAAAACTGTTTTTT. Its translation is CASSHNRFGEKLFF.

The sample holds many counts of this clonotype. J is TRBJ1-2 and V is TRBV28; D remains unclear. The CDR3 extends over 14 amino acids. Germline loops: CDR1 MDHEN, CDR2 SYDVKM. V dropped 6 bases and J dropped 4 bases, with 15 bases sitting between them. DNA for the CDR3: TGTGCCAGCAGACGGGCCAAGTCGGTCTATGGCTACACCTTC. Amino acids: CASRRAKSVYGYTF.

The rearrangement links TRBV11-3 to TRBJ2-1; TRBD2 matches at 8 bases. CDR3 length: 20 amino acids. With V trimmed by 5 bases and J by 1 base, 19 bases remained unmatched. The germline V gene has CDR1 SGHNT and CDR2 YENEEA. CDR3 loop: CASSLCQGLANPGSYNEQFF. The CDR3 DNA sequence: TGTGCCAGCAGCCTATGCCAAGGACTAGCAAACCCAGGGTCCTACAATGAGCAGTTCTTC.

Regarding this clonotype: This clone may be a read error of a much larger clone one base away. V is TRBV6-1 and J is TRBJ1-2, with 7 bases aligning to TRBD1. The CDR3 has 15 residues. Germline V gene sequence: CDR1 MNHNS, CDR2 SASEGT. CDR3 nucleotide sequence: TGTGCCAGCAGACCCCCGGGACAGAAAAGCTATGGCCACACCTTC. Its translation is CASRPPGQKSYGHTF.

This clonotype was picked up many times. The gene calls are TRBV6-1 and TRBJ1-5; possibly TRBD1 for D (5 bases). Trimming took 6 bases from V and 5 from J, leaving 11 bases between them. CDR1 and CDR2 (germline): MNHNS, SASEGT. The CDR3 totals 13 residues. CDR3 sequence: CASRRGVYQPQHF. The CDR3 DNA follows: TGTGCCAGCAGGAGAGGGGTTTATCAGCCCCAGCATTTT.

This clonotype has only a few counts. Germline is not matched at one junction end, which may reflect a read error. The chain joins TRBV7-7 to TRBJ1-5; D might be TRBD1 (5 bases). Germline CDR1 reads SSHAT; CDR2 reads FNYEAQ (reference sequence). CDR3 length: 13 residues. DNA of the CDR3: TGTGCTAGCAGCTTAGCGCAGGGTCAGCCCCAGCATTTT. Amino acid sequence: CASSLAQGQPQHF.

The chain links TRBV20-1 to TRBJ1-6; maybe TRBD1 (5 bases). Germline assignment: CDR1 DFQATT and CDR2 SNEGSKA (reference sequence). The CDR3 is 13 residues long. Trimming left V 3 bases short and J 6 bases short, with 9 bases between. CDR3 amino acids: CSARGEVNSPLHF. The CDR3 DNA is TGCAGTGCTAGGGGGGAAGTTAATTCACCCCTCCACTTT.

This clonotype was seen more than once but under ten times. CDR3 sequence: CASSLEGRATGELFF. CDR3 in DNA: TGCGCCAGCAGCTTGGAAGGGAGGGCCACCGGGGAGCTGTTTTTT. This rearrangement joins TRBV5-1 to TRBJ2-2, with TRBD2 identical over 7 bases. Germline lookup yields CDR1 SGHRS and CDR2 YFSETQ. The CDR3 covers 15 residues. J gave up 4 bases and V 0 bases, and 3 bases lay outside the gene matches.

There are many counts of this clonotype. The chain has TRBV30 and TRBJ1-1; perhaps TRBD1 as D (5 bases). Trimming left V 0 bases short and J 6 bases short, with 17 bases between. Germline values: CDR1 GTSNPN, CDR2 SVGIG (reference sequence). CDR3 length: 15 amino acids. CDR3 sequence reads: CAWSVRGRASSEAFF. CDR3 bases: TGTGCCTGGAGTGTACGGGGCAGGGCGAGTTCTGAAGCTTTCTTT.

The table lists this clonotype with many counts. This chain uses TRBV28 with TRBJ2-2; D is undetermined. CDR1 and CDR2 (germline): MDHEN, SYDVKM. CDR3 length: 15 amino acids. The V end lost 4 bases, the J end lost 1 base, and 10 bases lay between the germline ends. CDR3 amino acids: CASSSRSLNTGELFF. CDR3 DNA: TGTGCCAGCAGTTCCCGGTCACTGAACACCGGGGAGCTGTTTTTT.

Details on this clonotype: At one boundary the junction diverges from the germline segment, which might be a read error. The rearrangement joins TRBV28 to TRBJ1-5; unclear D gene. Germline V gene sequence: CDR1 MDHEN, CDR2 SYDVKM. The CDR3 spans 13 residues. This chain's CDR3 is CASSAPGSQPQHF. In DNA, the CDR3 is TGTGCCAGCAGCGCACCGGGAAGTCAGCCCCAACATTTT.